This entry describes one T cell receptor beta chain. This sample was included in a study of CD8 T cells in Susac syndrome. About 0.45 to 1 ug RNA was reverse transcribed with random hexamers. Multiplex PCR with immunoSEQ amplified the TCR beta CDR3 across 54 Vbeta and 13 Jbeta. From the immunoSEQ multiplex PCR reads, TCRdb called clonotypes with MiXCR, one entry per CDR3 protein. Here the sample spans a few hundred thousand distinct CDR3 sequences, more than 80% being singletons. Germline V lookup: CDR1 MNHEY, CDR2 SMNVEV (reference sequence). With 6 bases clipped from V and 1 base from J, the junction kept 5 bases outside the gene matches. The CDR3 runs 15 residues. TEMRA cells were enriched by FACS, while CD8+ and CD4+ T cells were obtained through a negative isolation that was performed magnetically.

This sequence originates from a human donor with multiple sclerosis. Sequences were obtained from CD8+ T cells from PBMCs. The V and J genes are TRBV27 and TRBJ2-2; 7 bases line up with TRBD1. CDR3 nucleotides: TGTGCCAGCAGCCCCACAGGGGTGAACACCGGGGAGCTGTTTTTT. Amino acids: CASSPTGVNTGELFF.